The rows below give T cell receptor beta chains drawn from one sample of a study of blood T cell repertoires in COVID-19. Measured with immunoSEQ multiplex PCR; TCRdb has only the in-frame clones, and not every one. This sample has about 200,000 clones, with just under 85% found just once. Sequencing used peripheral blood. The receptors derive from a woman between 65 and 79 years old with active or convalescent COVID-19. Both conserved end residues are part of each CDR3. Each record gives: clone size, J gene, D gene, V gene, CDR3 DNA, CDR3 protein. The D gene is left open where the match is weak. The size of a clone is reported for some rows only, either as once, few or many, or as a class for expanded clones.

clone size: -; J gene: TRBJ1-6; D gene: -; V gene: TRBV28; CDR3 DNA: TGTGCCAGCGGGGCCGTGATGCGTGGTTCACCCCTCCACTTT; CDR3 protein: CASGAVMRGSPLHF
clone size: -; J gene: TRBJ2-3; D gene: -; V gene: TRBV5-6; CDR3 DNA: TGTGCCAGCAGCTTGCGGGGGACTCAGTCGATCACAGATACGCAGTATTTT; CDR3 protein: CASSLRGTQSITDTQYF
clone size: -; J gene: TRBJ2-7; D gene: TRBD1; V gene: TRBV18; CDR3 DNA: TGTGCCAGCTCACCCACAGGGGGCAAAATCGGGCAGTACTTC; CDR3 protein: CASSPTGGKIGQYF
clone size: -; J gene: TRBJ1-4; D gene: -; V gene: TRBV30; CDR3 DNA: TGTGCCTGGAACCGAGGGCGGGGTGAAAAACTGTTTTTT; CDR3 protein: CAWNRGRGEKLFF
clone size: few; J gene: TRBJ2-7; D gene: TRBD1; V gene: TRBV12-3/TRBV12-4; CDR3 DNA: TGTGCCAGCAGTCCAAAGACAGGGAACGAGCAGTACTTC; CDR3 protein: CASSPKTGNEQYF
clone size: -; J gene: TRBJ1-2; D gene: -; V gene: TRBV7-9; CDR3 DNA: TGTGCATCCAGCTTGGAGAGTAACTATGGCTACACCTTC; CDR3 protein: CASSLESNYGYTF
clone size: -; J gene: TRBJ1-2; D gene: TRBD1; V gene: TRBV18; CDR3 DNA: TGTGCCAGCTCACCGTTGACAGGGGATCCCAACTATGGCTACACCTTC; CDR3 protein: CASSPLTGDPNYGYTF
clone size: -; J gene: TRBJ1-3; D gene: -; V gene: TRBV27; CDR3 DNA: TGTGCCAGCAGTCTCACGGGACACCTCCTAATGCCCCCCTCTGGAAACACCATATATTTT; CDR3 protein: CASSLTGHLLMPPSGNTIYF
clone size: -; J gene: TRBJ2-1; D gene: -; V gene: TRBV7-3; CDR3 DNA: TGTGCCAGCAGCTTAGCAGGCCGGGGAGCCTACAATGAGCAGTTCTTC; CDR3 protein: CASSLAGRGAYNEQFF
clone size: -; J gene: TRBJ2-7; D gene: TRBD1; V gene: TRBV9; CDR3 DNA: TGTGCCAGCAGCGTCCGGGACAGGGTTCCCCACGGGTCCTACGAGCAGTACTTC; CDR3 protein: CASSVRDRVPHGSYEQYF
clone size: once; J gene: TRBJ1-5; D gene: -; V gene: TRBV27; CDR3 DNA: TGTGCCAGCAGTTTTCAGGGGAACAATCAGCCCCAGCATTTT; CDR3 protein: CASSFQGNNQPQHF
clone size: once; J gene: TRBJ2-1; D gene: -; V gene: TRBV27; CDR3 DNA: TGTGCCACATACAGGGAATTAGGAGGTGAGCAGTTCTTC; CDR3 protein: CATYRELGGEQFF
clone size: -; J gene: TRBJ2-7; D gene: -; V gene: TRBV11-3; CDR3 DNA: TGTGCCAGCAGCTTAGATTCAAGTTACAGTTCCTACGAGCAGTACTTC; CDR3 protein: CASSLDSSYSSYEQYF
clone size: -; J gene: TRBJ1-2; D gene: -; V gene: TRBV30; CDR3 DNA: TGTGCCTGGAGTGAGGGGAATGGCTACACCTTC; CDR3 protein: CAWSEGNGYTF
clone size: few; J gene: TRBJ2-1; D gene: TRBD2; V gene: TRBV11-2; CDR3 DNA: TGTGCCAGCAGCTTAGTAAGCGGGAGGGGAAGGTCCTACAATGAGCAGTTCTTC; CDR3 protein: CASSLVSGRGRSYNEQFF
clone size: -; J gene: TRBJ2-7; D gene: -; V gene: TRBV5-1; CDR3 DNA: TGCGCCAGCAGCTCCGGGACGGGGGACTACGAGCAGTACTTC; CDR3 protein: CASSSGTGDYEQYF
clone size: -; J gene: TRBJ2-5; D gene: -; V gene: TRBV5-4; CDR3 DNA: TGTGCCAGCAGCCCGCCGGGACTCCAAGAGACCCAGTACTTC; CDR3 protein: CASSPPGLQETQYF
clone size: -; J gene: TRBJ1-2; D gene: TRBD1; V gene: TRBV28; CDR3 DNA: TGTGCCAGCAGCCCTACAGGGGACCCCGTTAACTATGGCTACACCTTC; CDR3 protein: CASSPTGDPVNYGYTF
clone size: -; J gene: TRBJ1-6; D gene: -; V gene: TRBV6-1; CDR3 DNA: TGTGCCAGCAGTGAAATCATACAGCAGTCACCCCTCCACTTT; CDR3 protein: CASSEIIQQSPLHF
clone size: -; J gene: TRBJ1-1; D gene: -; V gene: TRBV6-5; CDR3 DNA: TGTGCCAGCACCATGGGAGGGGTGACTGAAGCTTTCTTT; CDR3 protein: CASTMGGVTEAFF
clone size: -; J gene: TRBJ2-7; D gene: -; V gene: TRBV28; CDR3 DNA: TGTGCCAGCAGCCCCCCTGGGCGGATCGGGAACGAGCAGTACTTC; CDR3 protein: CASSPPGRIGNEQYF
clone size: -; J gene: TRBJ2-2; D gene: -; V gene: TRBV7-9; CDR3 DNA: TGTGCGGGGCAGACGAACACCGGGGAGCTGTTTTTT; CDR3 protein: CAGQTNTGELFF
clone size: once; J gene: TRBJ2-3; D gene: -; V gene: TRBV28; CDR3 DNA: TGTGCCAGCAGTTTTCCCGCCCGGGGCACAGATACGCAGTATTTT; CDR3 protein: CASSFPARGTDTQYF
clone size: -; J gene: TRBJ2-1; D gene: TRBD2; V gene: TRBV11-1; CDR3 DNA: TGTGCCAGCTCCCGCACTAGCGGCTCCTACAATGAGCAGTTCTTC; CDR3 protein: CASSRTSGSYNEQFF
clone size: -; J gene: TRBJ2-3; D gene: -; V gene: TRBV3-1/TRBV3-2; CDR3 DNA: TGTGCCAGCAGCCAAGTGAGGACAGATACGCAGTATTTT; CDR3 protein: CASSQVRTDTQYF
clone size: -; J gene: TRBJ1-2; D gene: -; V gene: TRBV29-1; CDR3 DNA: TGCAGCGCCAGGGGCCAGGAATATGGCTACACCTTC; CDR3 protein: CSARGQEYGYTF
clone size: -; J gene: TRBJ1-5; D gene: TRBD1; V gene: TRBV6-5; CDR3 DNA: TGTGCCAGCAGTTTCAGGGGGAGTCAGCCCCAGCATTTT; CDR3 protein: CASSFRGSQPQHF
clone size: -; J gene: TRBJ2-1; D gene: -; V gene: TRBV9; CDR3 DNA: TGTGCCAGCAGCGTAGGGAGGGTCTCCTACAATGAGCAGTTCTTC; CDR3 protein: CASSVGRVSYNEQFF
clone size: -; J gene: TRBJ1-5; D gene: TRBD1; V gene: TRBV18; CDR3 DNA: TGTGCCAGCTCCCTCGGACAGGACAATCAGCCCCAGCATTTT; CDR3 protein: CASSLGQDNQPQHF
clone size: -; J gene: TRBJ2-7; D gene: TRBD1; V gene: TRBV4-2; CDR3 DNA: TGTGCCAGCAGCCAAGATGCCTCTCCCGGACAGGCCCTCTCCTACGAGCAGTACTTC; CDR3 protein: CASSQDASPGQALSYEQYF
clone size: -; J gene: TRBJ2-5; D gene: TRBD1; V gene: TRBV29-1; CDR3 DNA: TGCAGCGCCACAGGGGGCGCGGGAGAGACCCAGTACTTC; CDR3 protein: CSATGGAGETQYF
clone size: -; J gene: TRBJ2-7; D gene: TRBD2; V gene: TRBV5-1; CDR3 DNA: TGCGCCAGCACATCCGGGACTAGCAGCTACGAGCAGTACTTC; CDR3 protein: CASTSGTSSYEQYF
clone size: -; J gene: TRBJ1-1; D gene: -; V gene: TRBV3-1/TRBV3-2; CDR3 DNA: TGTGCCAGCAGCCAACGAACTGGGGGGGTGTCCACTGAAGCTTTCTTT; CDR3 protein: CASSQRTGGVSTEAFF
clone size: -; J gene: TRBJ2-1; D gene: -; V gene: TRBV5-1; CDR3 DNA: TGCGCCAGCAGCTTGGCTGGGGGGGAGCAGTTCTTC; CDR3 protein: CASSLAGGEQFF
clone size: -; J gene: TRBJ1-1; D gene: -; V gene: TRBV6-6; CDR3 DNA: TGTGCCAGCAGTTACACGGGGTTCACTTTCTTT; CDR3 protein: CASSYTGFTFF
clone size: once; J gene: TRBJ2-7; D gene: TRBD1; V gene: TRBV6-1; CDR3 DNA: TGTGCCAGCAGTGAACCGGGACAGGAATACGAGCAGTACTTC; CDR3 protein: CASSEPGQEYEQYF
clone size: -; J gene: TRBJ1-2; D gene: TRBD1; V gene: TRBV14; CDR3 DNA: TGTGCCAGCAGCCAAACCCGGGACAGTGGCTACACCTTC; CDR3 protein: CASSQTRDSGYTF
clone size: once; J gene: TRBJ2-3; D gene: TRBD2; V gene: TRBV28; CDR3 DNA: TGTGCCAGCAGTTCCCCAAGCGGGAGTACAGATACGCAGTATTTT; CDR3 protein: CASSSPSGSTDTQYF
clone size: -; J gene: TRBJ2-4; D gene: -; V gene: TRBV21-1; CDR3 DNA: TGTGCCAGCAGCAAAGAACTAGCCGGTCTAAGCAAAAACATTCAGTACTTC; CDR3 protein: CASSKELAGLSKNIQYF
clone size: -; J gene: TRBJ1-2; D gene: -; V gene: TRBV20-1; CDR3 DNA: TGCAGTGCTAGTCCTCCCGGAGATCGTGGCTACACCTTC; CDR3 protein: CSASPPGDRGYTF
clone size: -; J gene: TRBJ2-5; D gene: TRBD1; V gene: TRBV5-1; CDR3 DNA: TGCGCCAGCAGCTCCCAGGGGGCCCAAGAGACCCAGTACTTC; CDR3 protein: CASSSQGAQETQYF
clone size: -; J gene: TRBJ2-2; D gene: TRBD2; V gene: TRBV3-1/TRBV3-2; CDR3 DNA: TGTGCCAGCAGCCCCGGGACTAGCGGGATTAGCTACACCGGGGAGCTGTTTTTT; CDR3 protein: CASSPGTSGISYTGELFF
clone size: -; J gene: TRBJ2-6; D gene: -; V gene: TRBV6-1; CDR3 DNA: TGTGCCAGCAGTGGAGAATTCTCTGGGGCCAACGTCCTGACTTTC; CDR3 protein: CASSGEFSGANVLTF
clone size: -; J gene: TRBJ2-7; D gene: -; V gene: TRBV6-5; CDR3 DNA: TGTGCCAGCAGCTCACCCACAGGGATTTTCGAGCAGTACTTC; CDR3 protein: CASSSPTGIFEQYF
clone size: few; J gene: TRBJ2-1; D gene: -; V gene: TRBV5-1; CDR3 DNA: TGCGCCAGCAGCTTGGGATCCCTAGCCGGCTACAATGAGCAGTTCTTC; CDR3 protein: CASSLGSLAGYNEQFF
clone size: -; J gene: TRBJ2-1; D gene: TRBD2; V gene: TRBV9; CDR3 DNA: TGTGCCAGCAGCGTCGGGGGTGGTAGCGGGATGAGTTATGAGCAGTTCTTC; CDR3 protein: CASSVGGGSGMSYEQFF
clone size: -; J gene: TRBJ2-2; D gene: -; V gene: TRBV20-1; CDR3 DNA: TGCAGTGCTAGTGTGGACAGGAGGGTACCCGGGGAGCTGTTTTTT; CDR3 protein: CSASVDRRVPGELFF
clone size: -; J gene: TRBJ2-7; D gene: TRBD2; V gene: TRBV2; CDR3 DNA: TGTGCCAGCAGCGACCTTGGGGGAGGGTCCTACGAGCAGTACTTC; CDR3 protein: CASSDLGGGSYEQYF
clone size: -; J gene: TRBJ1-6; D gene: -; V gene: TRBV28; CDR3 DNA: TGTGCCAGCAGTCCTATATCCCCCCTCTCACCCCTCCACTTT; CDR3 protein: CASSPISPLSPLHF
clone size: -; J gene: TRBJ2-7; D gene: TRBD2; V gene: TRBV27; CDR3 DNA: TGTGCCAGCAGTCCCTACCGTCTGACTAGCGGGATATACGAGCAGTACTTC; CDR3 protein: CASSPYRLTSGIYEQYF